The 13 T cell receptor beta chains presented below share a single source sample, sequenced in a study of T cell repertoires in cytomegalovirus infection. Each CDR3 protein is one row after TCRdb ran MiXCR on the reads. The table records around 230,000 distinct CDR3 sequences, roughly 6.5% of them present only once. Sequenced: PBMCs. The source is a human donor in good health (CMV status not recorded). Some clones in this sample may be carry-over from other donors' samples.

The chain joins TRBV27 to TRBJ2-7; 11 bases align to TRBD1. Looked up from germline, CDR1 is MNHEY and CDR2 is SMNVEV (reference sequence). This CDR3 region has 13 residues. The trim removed 8 bases at V and 7 bases at J, leaving 7 bases unmatched. CDR3 residues: CASRTGGAGEQYF. The CDR3 nucleotides read TGTGCCAGCCGGACAGGGGGCGCGGGGGAGCAGTACTTC.

This clonotype was counted at least ten times. The chain uses TRBV7-2 and TRBJ2-1, with 7 positions matching TRBD1. The V and J ends lost 6 bases and 7 bases, in that order; junction bases with no gene match: 3. The germline V gene encodes CDR1 SGHTA and CDR2 FQGNSA. CDR3 size: 12 residues. Here the CDR3 DNA reads TGTGCCAGCAGTCAACAGGGGAATGAGCAGTTCTTC. Its translation: CASSQQGNEQFF.

This clonotype was detected ten times or more. DNA for the CDR3: TGTGCCAGCAGCTCCTCAGGGGGCTCAGATACGCAGTATTTT. Translating gives CASSSSGGSDTQYF. V usage is TRBV7-6 and J usage is TRBJ2-3, with 8 bases aligning to TRBD1. The length of the CDR3 is 14 residues. The germline gives CDR1 SGHVS, CDR2 FNYEAQ. The V gene end was trimmed by 4 bases and the J gene end by 4 bases; junction bases not matched to a gene: 4.

The V gene is TRBV20-1, the J gene TRBJ1-6; tentative D call: TRBD1 (6 bases). Trimming took 5 bases from V and 8 from J, leaving 16 bases between them. Germline V gene lookup returns CDR1 DFQATT and CDR2 SNEGSKA (reference sequence). CDR3 size: 14 residues. Here the CDR3 reads CSAGYRAVDSPLHF. As DNA, the CDR3 is TGCAGTGCTGGATACAGGGCGGTGGATTCACCCCTCCACTTT.

This clonotype came up many times. V is TRBV7-2 and J is TRBJ2-7; TRBD1 matches at 9 bases. Germline V gives CDR1 SGHTA, CDR2 FQGNSA. CDR3 length: 18 amino acids. Losses at the gene ends were 0 bases for V and 2 bases for J; bases not matched to a gene: 11. CDR3 sequence reads: CASSLADVLGQGPYEQYF. The CDR3 region has the DNA TGTGCCAGCAGCTTAGCGGATGTTCTAGGACAGGGGCCCTACGAGCAGTACTTC.

In its sample, this clonotype was seen many times. This chain links TRBV29-1 with TRBJ1-2; D is perhaps TRBD1 (5 bases). This CDR3 spans 13 amino acids. CDR1 and CDR2 from the germline V gene are SQVTM and ANQGSEA. With 4 bases removed from V and 7 bases from J, the gap between germline ends came to 16 bases. The CDR3 sequence: CSVAPAGGFGYTF. DNA of the CDR3: TGCAGCGTTGCCCCGGCGGGGGGGTTTGGCTACACCTTC.

This clonotype has a count of ten or more. This chain connects TRBV7-8 to TRBJ2-7, with D possibly being TRBD2 (6 bases). This CDR3 contains 14 residues. V was pared by 5 bases and J by 0 bases, with 11 bases between. Germline loops: CDR1 SGHVS, CDR2 FQNEAQ. CDR3 amino acids: CASSALGSSYEQYF. The CDR3 DNA reads as TGTGCCAGCAGCGCGCTCGGGAGCTCCTACGAGCAGTACTTC.

This clonotype was detected ten times or more. The rearrangement uses TRBV30 and TRBJ1-4; D is unclear. This CDR3 is built from 10 residues. The V end lost 1 base, the J end lost 10 bases, and 4 bases lay between the germline ends. CDR1 and CDR2 (germline): GTSNPN, SVGIG (reference sequence). CDR3 residues: CAWSAGKLFF. DNA for the CDR3: TGTGCCTGGAGTGCGGGAAAACTGTTTTTT.

This clonotype came up many times. This chain connects TRBV14 to TRBJ1-5; D gene unclear. V shed 1 base and J shed 5 bases, with 9 bases lying between them. The CDR3 spans 14 residues. Germline V lookup: CDR1 SGHDN, CDR2 FVKESK. The CDR3 loop is CASSQGGIHQPQHF. Here the CDR3 DNA reads TGTGCCAGCAGCCAAGGAGGGATTCATCAGCCCCAGCATTTT.

This clonotype was found many times. This chain uses TRBV28 with TRBJ1-1; maybe TRBD1 (5 bases). This CDR3 spans 17 amino acids. V was clipped by 4 bases and J by 0 bases, with 18 bases between them. The germline CDR1 and CDR2 sequences are MDHEN and SYDVKM. CDR3 amino acids: CASSYILLGPLNTEAFF. The CDR3 DNA reads as TGTGCCAGCAGTTACATCCTTCTGGGACCGCTGAACACTGAAGCTTTCTTT.

This clonotype was detected ten times or more. CDR3 protein: CASSSGTPMGYTF. CDR3 sequence (DNA): TGTGCCAGCAGCTCCGGGACGCCGATGGGCTACACCTTC. The gene calls are TRBV7-2 and TRBJ1-2; possible D gene TRBD1, 5 bases. CDR3 length: 13 amino acids. V was shortened by 4 bases and J by 8 bases, with 14 bases between the two germline ends. Germline CDR1 SGHTA, CDR2 FQGNSA.

This clonotype was seen ten or more times. The chain combines TRBV13 with TRBJ2-1; TRBD2 matches at 8 bases. Germline V gives CDR1 PRHDT, CDR2 FYEKMQ (reference sequence). V lost 3 bases to trimming and J lost 0 bases; unmatched junction nucleotides: 4. This CDR3 is built from 16 residues. The CDR3 DNA follows: TGTGCCAGCAGCTTTCAGCGGGAGAGCTCCTACAATGAGCAGTTCTTC. The encoded protein is CASSFQRESSYNEQFF.

This clonotype came up many times. The rearrangement uses TRBV7-9 and TRBJ1-5; TRBD1 is a possible D gene (5 bases). The germline V gene has CDR1 SEHNR and CDR2 FQNEAQ (reference sequence). The V gene lost 10 bases and the J gene lost 2 bases, with 24 bases spanning the gap. The CDR3 extends over 17 amino acids. The CDR3: CATSPEAGGAGNQPQHF. DNA for the CDR3: TGTGCCACAAGCCCTGAGGCGGGAGGGGCCGGCAATCAGCCCCAGCATTTT.